The text below deals with one T cell receptor beta chain. Antigen: not known. The data originate from a study of OX40 agonist ivuxolimab in advanced cancers. The CDR3 consists of 14 residues. Germline trimming cut 5 bases from V and 5 bases from J; bases unmatched to any gene: 5. CDR1 SGHTA and CDR2 FQGTGA come from the germline V gene. Overall study results and limits: Expanded clones were, on average, more numerous among CD8+ T cells than CD4+. Also showing low normalized T-cell clonal expansion were some of the nonresponders.

Repertoires were generated with immunoSEQ multiplex PCR, while TCRdb's copy carries only in-frame clones and drops some. The table has over 45,000 clones, 83% seen once. The sequence came from an adult with an advanced solid tumor such as melanoma, head and neck, liver or kidney cancer. This specimen consisted of CD4+ or CD8+ T cells sorted from blood, obtained in a trial of the OX40 agonist ivuxolimab. This rearrangement joins TRBV7-3 to TRBJ2-2, with TRBD1 matching 7 bases. The CDR3: CASSIGTATGELFF. In nucleotides, the CDR3 is TGTGCCAGCAGCATCGGGACAGCGACCGGGGAGCTGTTTTTT.